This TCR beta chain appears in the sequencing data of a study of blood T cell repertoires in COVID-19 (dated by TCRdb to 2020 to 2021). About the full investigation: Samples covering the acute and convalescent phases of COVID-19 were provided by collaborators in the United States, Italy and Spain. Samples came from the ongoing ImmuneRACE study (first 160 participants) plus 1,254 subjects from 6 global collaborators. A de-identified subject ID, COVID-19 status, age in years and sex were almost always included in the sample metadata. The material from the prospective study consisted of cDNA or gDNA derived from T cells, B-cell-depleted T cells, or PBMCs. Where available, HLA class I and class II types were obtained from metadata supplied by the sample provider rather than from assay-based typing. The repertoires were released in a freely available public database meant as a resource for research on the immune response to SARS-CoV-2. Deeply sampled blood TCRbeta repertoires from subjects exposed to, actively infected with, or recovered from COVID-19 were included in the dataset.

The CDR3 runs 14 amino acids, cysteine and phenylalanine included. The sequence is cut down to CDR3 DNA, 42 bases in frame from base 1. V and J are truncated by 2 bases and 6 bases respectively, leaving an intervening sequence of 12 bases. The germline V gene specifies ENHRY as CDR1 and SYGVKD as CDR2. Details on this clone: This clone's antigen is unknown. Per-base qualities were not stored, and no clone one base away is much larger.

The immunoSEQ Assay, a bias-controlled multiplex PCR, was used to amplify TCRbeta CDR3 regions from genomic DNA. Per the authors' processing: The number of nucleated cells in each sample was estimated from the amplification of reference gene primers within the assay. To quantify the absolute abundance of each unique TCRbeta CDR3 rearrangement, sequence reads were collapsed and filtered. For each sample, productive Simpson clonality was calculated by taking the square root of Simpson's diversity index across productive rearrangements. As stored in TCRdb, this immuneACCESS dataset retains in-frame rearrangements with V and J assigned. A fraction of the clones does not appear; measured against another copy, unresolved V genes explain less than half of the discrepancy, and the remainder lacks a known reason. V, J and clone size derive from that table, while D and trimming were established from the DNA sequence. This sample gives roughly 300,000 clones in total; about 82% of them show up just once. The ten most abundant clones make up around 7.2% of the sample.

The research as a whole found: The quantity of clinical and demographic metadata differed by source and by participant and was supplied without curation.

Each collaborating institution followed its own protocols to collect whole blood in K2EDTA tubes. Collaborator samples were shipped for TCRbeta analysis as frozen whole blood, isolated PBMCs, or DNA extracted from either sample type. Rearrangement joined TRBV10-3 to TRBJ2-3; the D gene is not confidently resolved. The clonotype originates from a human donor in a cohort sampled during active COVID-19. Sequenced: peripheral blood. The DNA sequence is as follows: TGTGCCATCAGTGAGCCTAGTGGTCCCGATACGCAGTATTTT. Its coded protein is CAISEPSGPDTQYF.